Included here is one TCR beta chain sequence, with context. This table comes from immunoSEQ multiplex PCR, and its TCRdb copy is limited to in-frame clones, with some not included. The profile covers 150,000 to 200,000 clones, with around 82% appearing a single time and roughly 1.9% taken by the ten largest. The record originates from a study of blood T cell repertoires in COVID-19. Across the whole study: Sites across the United States, Italy and Spain contributed samples from acute and convalescent COVID-19. PBMCs, B-cell-depleted T cells, or T cells were the source of the cDNA or gDNA that made up the material.

This CDR3 is 16 amino acids long. V was shortened by 5 bases and J by 0 bases, with 17 bases between the two germline ends. Per the germline V gene, CDR1 is MDHEN and CDR2 is SYDVKM. The chain combines TRBV28 with TRBJ2-7, with D possibly being TRBD2 (5 bases). The specimen sequenced was peripheral blood. The TCR sequence derives from an elderly woman with acute or convalescent COVID-19. DNA for the CDR3: TGTGCCAGCAGTCTCCCCACTAGTCTGCGCTCCTACGAGCAGTACTTC. Translation gives CASSLPTSLRSYEQYF.